This entry lists 15 T cell receptor beta chains sequenced from one sample in a study of control samples from healthy donors and cancer patients. TCRdb's table, derived via immunoSEQ multiplex PCR, lists solely in-frame clones and lacks some. The sample holds 100,000 or so clones; around 80% are singletons and the top ten take approximately 10%. The material sequenced was blood. These receptors originate from a woman aged 25-40 years in good health.

V usage is TRBV29-1 and J usage is TRBJ2-7, with D possibly called TRBD1 or TRBD2 (5 bases each). Trimming left V 6 bases short and J 1 base short, with 10 bases between. The V gene's germline CDR1 is SQVTM and CDR2 ANQGSEA. This CDR3 is built from 12 residues. CDR3 region: CSVEGKSYEQYF. CDR3 coding DNA: TGCAGCGTCGAGGGGAAATCCTACGAGCAGTACTTC.

The V call is TRBV2, the J call TRBJ1-2, with 7 bases that match TRBD1. Germline V gene lookup returns CDR1 SNHLY and CDR2 FYNNEI. The CDR3 consists of 13 residues. V shed 3 bases and J 5 bases; nucleotides not matched to a gene: 3. For the CDR3, the DNA is TGTGCCAGCAGTGACGGGACAGCGTATGGCTACACCTTC. This translates into CASSDGTAYGYTF.

J is TRBJ2-7 and V is TRBV5-8; D is possibly TRBD1 (6 bases). V lost 3 bases to trimming and J lost 3 bases, with 16 bases between them. This CDR3 has 15 residues. Germline values: CDR1 SGHTS, CDR2 YDEGEE. The CDR3 is CASSSGGQPGYEQYF. CDR3 nucleotides: TGTGCCAGCAGCTCTGGCGGACAGCCGGGCTACGAGCAGTACTTC.

This clone was picked up one time. This chain joins TRBV11-3 and TRBJ2-1; 8 bases align to TRBD1. J was trimmed by 7 bases and V by 8 bases; bases with no gene match: 7. The CDR3 has 13 residues. Germline CDR1 and CDR2: SGHNT and YENEEA. In DNA form, the CDR3 reads TGTGCCAGCGCGCAGGGGGCCGGGAATGAGCAGTTCTTC. Translation gives CASAQGAGNEQFF. The variable domain in full, with the rest retrieved from reference TRBV11-3 and TRBJ2-1, is EAGVVQSPRYKIIEKKQPVAFWCNPISGHNTLYWYLQNLGQGPELLIRYENEEAVDDSQLPKDRFSAERLKGVDSTLKIQPAELGDSAVYLCASAQGAGNEQFFGPGTRLTVL.

The chain is built from TRBV6-1 and TRBJ1-2; D is uncertain. Trimming left V 1 base short and J 4 bases short, with 13 bases between. Germline-derived CDR1 and CDR2 are MNHNS and SASEGT. The CDR3 extends over 15 amino acids. In nucleotides, the CDR3 is TGTGCCAGCAGTGAAGGGTTTGGACGGAGCTATGGCTACACCTTC. Translating gives CASSEGFGRSYGYTF.

CDR3 region: CASRWYRTASNQPQHF. CDR3 coding DNA: TGTGCAAGTCGCTGGTATAGGACAGCGAGCAATCAGCCCCAGCATTTT. The V call is TRBV12-2, the J call TRBJ1-5; the DNA was not used to check the table's D call, TRBD1. TRBV12-2 is tagged as a pseudogene. The CDR3 sequence is 16 residues long.

This clone is medium-sized (0.01 to 0.1%) in the sample. This chain joins TRBV5-1 and TRBJ2-3, with TRBD2 matching over 7 bases. The CDR3 is made up of 17 amino acids. Per germline, CDR1 SGHRS and CDR2 YFSETQ. J gave up 0 bases and V 0 bases, and 7 bases lay outside the gene matches. The chain's CDR3 is CASSLVGLPSSTDTQYF. The CDR3 DNA is TGCGCCAGCAGCTTGGTGGGACTACCTTCTAGCACAGATACGCAGTATTTT.

The rearrangement uses TRBV4-3 and TRBJ2-7, with 8 bases fitting TRBD2. Trimming cost V 1 base and J 2 bases; bases outside gene matches: 4. This CDR3 has 15 amino acids. Germline loops: CDR1 LGHNA, CDR2 YSLEER. The CDR3 region has the DNA TGCGCCAGCAGCCAAGCGGGGCGGGGGGCCTACGAGCAGTACTTC. Translation: CASSQAGRGAYEQYF.

The genes are TRBV5-3 and TRBJ1-4; D call uncertain. TRBV5-3 is reported as an ORF; its role is uncertain. The CDR3 is made up of 17 amino acids. Trimming shortened V by 2 bases and J by 2 bases, and 16 bases separated the two germline ends. The CDR3 protein is CARSLGRGPGTNEKLFF. The DNA of the CDR3 is TGTGCCAGAAGCTTAGGACGCGGCCCAGGCACTAATGAAAAACTGTTTTTT.

The CDR3 sequence: CASSLGGMDTEAFF. In DNA form, the CDR3 reads TGCGCCAGCAGCTTGGGGGGGATGGACACTGAAGCTTTCTTT. The chain joins TRBV5-1 to TRBJ1-1; D possibly corresponds to TRBD1 (5 bases). Germline CDR1 and CDR2: SGHRS and YFSETQ. V lost 0 bases, J lost 3 bases, and 9 bases lay in between. The CDR3 has 14 amino acids.

This sequence joins TRBV5-1 and TRBJ1-4; D remains unclear. The CDR3 loop spans 14 amino acids. V was shortened by 0 bases and J by 6 bases, with 9 bases between the two germline ends. Germline CDR1 SGHRS, CDR2 YFSETQ. CDR3: CASSLVNGDEKLFF. The CDR3 coding sequence is TGCGCCAGCAGCTTGGTCAACGGGGATGAAAAACTGTTTTTT.

The chain links TRBV9 to TRBJ2-1; 9 nucleotides agree with TRBD1. Germline CDR1 reads SGDLS; CDR2 reads YYNGEE. Trimming removed 4 bases from V and 4 bases from J; junction bases left unmatched: 24. The CDR3 has 21 amino acids. CDR3 in amino acids: CASSYGPGQGFSPGAYNEQFF. The CDR3 DNA follows: TGTGCCAGCAGCTACGGACCGGGACAGGGATTTTCCCCTGGGGCATACAATGAGCAGTTCTTC. Drawing the rest from reference TRBV9 and TRBJ2-1, the complete variable domain is DSGVTQTPKHLITATGQRVTLRCSPRSGDLSVYWYQQSLDQGLQFLIQYYNGEERAKGNILERFSAQQFPDLHSELNLSSLELGDSALYFCASSYGPGQGFSPGAYNEQFFGPGTRLTVL.

This chain's CDR3 is CASSQGVGGQETQYF. As DNA, the CDR3 is TGTGCCAGCAGCCAAGGTGTCGGGGGTCAAGAGACCCAGTACTTC. The chain joins TRBV4-2 to TRBJ2-5; D might be TRBD2 (6 bases). The germline gives CDR1 LGHNA, CDR2 YNFKEQ. The CDR3 runs 15 residues. Trimming shortened V by 1 base and J by 2 bases, and 11 bases separated the two germline ends.

The chain uses TRBV12-5 and TRBJ1-5; no firm D call. Trimming pared 3 bases from V and 6 bases from J, leaving 12 bases between. This CDR3 region has 14 residues. CDR1 LGHNT and CDR2 FRNRAP come from the germline V gene. In DNA, the CDR3 is TGTGCTAGTGGTTTTTTCGCCGGCGGTCAGCCCCAGCATTTT. Its protein is CASGFFAGGQPQHF. Using reference TRBV12-5 and TRBJ1-5 for the parts outside the CDR3, the full variable domain is DARVTQTPRHKVTEMGQEVTMRCQPILGHNTVFWYRQTMMQGLELLAYFRNRAPLDDSGMPKDRFSAEMPDATLATLKIQPSEPRDSAVYFCASGFFAGGQPQHFGDGTRLSIL.

V is TRBV3-1 (or the pseudogene TRBV3-2) and J is TRBJ1-4; the match to TRBD1 covers 8 bases. Per the germline V gene, CDR1 is LGHDT and CDR2 is YNNKEL (reference sequence). The CDR3 loop spans 15 amino acids. The ends lost 1 base at V and 7 bases at J; junction bases unmatched: 5. CDR3 nucleotide sequence: TGTGCCAGCAGCCAAGGGACAGGGCGTGGTGAAAAACTGTTTTTT. Translation gives CASSQGTGRGEKLFF.